This T cell receptor (beta chain) was obtained from a study of T cell repertoires in cytomegalovirus infection. Study outcomes and limitations: HLA-C-restricted CMV clonotypes gave the most frequent clonotype in two of eight donors.

V lost 5 bases, J lost 5 bases, and 10 bases lay in between. The germline CDR1 and CDR2 sequences are LGHNT and FRNRAP. This CDR3 contains 13 residues. TCRdb independently ran MiXCR on the reads; one entry per CDR3 protein. The data contain 400,000 to 550,000 distinct CDR3 sequences, over 9% of them singletons. Notes on this clonotype: Antigen specificity is unknown.

Sequenced input: PBMCs. The chain links TRBV12-5 to TRBJ2-1, with D hard to call. This receptor was taken from a human donor in good health (CMV status not recorded). Some clones in this sample may be carry-over from other donors' samples. CDR3 in DNA: TGTGCTAGTGGTCTAGATACCAACAATGAGCAGTTCTTC. Protein sequence: CASGLDTNNEQFF.